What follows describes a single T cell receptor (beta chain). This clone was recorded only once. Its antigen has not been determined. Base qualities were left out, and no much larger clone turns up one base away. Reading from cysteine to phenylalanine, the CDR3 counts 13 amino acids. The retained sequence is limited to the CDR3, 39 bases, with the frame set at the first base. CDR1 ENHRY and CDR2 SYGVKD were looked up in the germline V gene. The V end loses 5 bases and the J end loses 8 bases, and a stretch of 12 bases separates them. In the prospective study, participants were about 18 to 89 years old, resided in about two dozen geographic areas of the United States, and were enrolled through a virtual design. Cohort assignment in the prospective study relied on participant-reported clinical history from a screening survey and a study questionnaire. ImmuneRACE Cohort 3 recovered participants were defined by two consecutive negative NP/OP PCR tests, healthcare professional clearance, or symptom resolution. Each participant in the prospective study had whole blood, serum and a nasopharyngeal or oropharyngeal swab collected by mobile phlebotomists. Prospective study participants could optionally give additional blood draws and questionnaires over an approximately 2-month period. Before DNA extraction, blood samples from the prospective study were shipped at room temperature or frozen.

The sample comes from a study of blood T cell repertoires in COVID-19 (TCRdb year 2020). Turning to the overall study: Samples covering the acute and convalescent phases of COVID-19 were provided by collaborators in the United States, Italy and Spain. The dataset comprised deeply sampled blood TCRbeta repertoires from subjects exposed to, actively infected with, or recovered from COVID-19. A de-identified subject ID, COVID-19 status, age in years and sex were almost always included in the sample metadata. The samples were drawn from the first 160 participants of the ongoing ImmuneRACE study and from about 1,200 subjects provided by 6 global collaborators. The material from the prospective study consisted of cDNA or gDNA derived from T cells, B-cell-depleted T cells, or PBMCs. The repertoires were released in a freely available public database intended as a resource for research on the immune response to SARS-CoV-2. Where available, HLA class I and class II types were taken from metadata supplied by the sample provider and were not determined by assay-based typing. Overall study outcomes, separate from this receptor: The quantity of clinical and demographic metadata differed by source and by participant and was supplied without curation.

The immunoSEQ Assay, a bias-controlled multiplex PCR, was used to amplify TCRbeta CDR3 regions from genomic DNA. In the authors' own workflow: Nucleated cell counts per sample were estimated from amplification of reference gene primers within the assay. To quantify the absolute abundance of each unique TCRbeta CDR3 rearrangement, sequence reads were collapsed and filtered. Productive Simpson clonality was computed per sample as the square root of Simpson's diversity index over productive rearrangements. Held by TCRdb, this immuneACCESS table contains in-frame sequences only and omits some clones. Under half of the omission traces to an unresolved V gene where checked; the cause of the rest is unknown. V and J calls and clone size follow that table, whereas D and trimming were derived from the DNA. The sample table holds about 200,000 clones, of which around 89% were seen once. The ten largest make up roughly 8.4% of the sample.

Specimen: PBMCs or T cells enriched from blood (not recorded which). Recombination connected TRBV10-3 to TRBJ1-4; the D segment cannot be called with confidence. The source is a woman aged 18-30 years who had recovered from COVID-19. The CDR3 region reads CAISNSEAEKLFF. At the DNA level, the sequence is TGTGCCATCAGTAACTCCGAAGCGGAAAAACTGTTTTTT.